Listed below are T cell receptor beta chains from one sample, sequenced in a study of shared clonotypes between healthy human individuals. Sequenced by immunoSEQ multiplex PCR; TCRdb stores in-frame clones only, minus some. The sample contains some 2 million clones, roughly 95% of which appear only once. Specimen: naive CD8+ T cells sorted from blood. The receptor source for this set is a man in his late teens or twenties in good health. The CDR3 runs from the conserved cysteine through the conserved F or W. Each record gives: clone size, V gene, D gene, J gene, CDR3 DNA, CDR3 protein. A D gene is named only where the DNA matches it firmly. Size tells how often a clone was seen (once, few, many) or the class of an expanded clone, and some rows leave it out.

clone size: -; V gene: TRBV27; D gene: TRBD2; J gene: TRBJ2-1; CDR3 DNA: TGTGCCAGCAGTTTACTAGCGGGGAAGGGTGAGCAGTTCTTC; CDR3 protein: CASSLLAGKGEQFF
clone size: -; V gene: TRBV5-1; D gene: -; J gene: TRBJ1-1; CDR3 DNA: TGCGCCAGCAGCTTGGCCGCTCAGGAGGGCACTGAAGCTTTCTTT; CDR3 protein: CASSLAAQEGTEAFF
clone size: once; V gene: TRBV4-1; D gene: TRBD1; J gene: TRBJ1-2; CDR3 DNA: TGCGCCAGCAGCCAACCTCGGACAGGGAAGAACTATGGCTACACCTTC; CDR3 protein: CASSQPRTGKNYGYTF
clone size: -; V gene: TRBV5-6; D gene: -; J gene: TRBJ2-1; CDR3 DNA: TGTGCCAGCAGCAGGGAGAACAATGAGCAGTTCTTC; CDR3 protein: CASSRENNEQFF
clone size: -; V gene: TRBV19; D gene: -; J gene: TRBJ2-2; CDR3 DNA: TGTGCCAGTAGTTTCCAAGGGATCCAAGACGGGGAGCTGTTTTTT; CDR3 protein: CASSFQGIQDGELFF
clone size: -; V gene: TRBV19; D gene: -; J gene: TRBJ2-1; CDR3 DNA: TGTGCCAGTAGTATCGGACAGCCGAGCTCCTACAATGAGCAGTTCTTC; CDR3 protein: CASSIGQPSSYNEQFF
clone size: -; V gene: TRBV23-1; D gene: TRBD1; J gene: TRBJ1-5; CDR3 DNA: TGCGCCAGCAGTCAATGCACGGACAGGGGAGGGAGAGATGGCAATCAGCCCCAGCATTTT; CDR3 protein: CASSQCTDRGGRDGNQPQHF
clone size: -; V gene: TRBV30; D gene: TRBD2; J gene: TRBJ2-3; CDR3 DNA: TGTGCCTGGAGCACTAGCGGGGGTGTTGCAGATACGCAGTATTTT; CDR3 protein: CAWSTSGGVADTQYF
clone size: -; V gene: TRBV19; D gene: TRBD2; J gene: TRBJ2-7; CDR3 DNA: TGTGCCAGTAGTTTTGCGGGAGCCATCGAGCAGTACTTC; CDR3 protein: CASSFAGAIEQYF
clone size: -; V gene: TRBV4-1; D gene: TRBD1; J gene: TRBJ1-3; CDR3 DNA: TGCGCCAGCAGCCACGAAACAGGGGCCTCTGGAAACACCATATATTTT; CDR3 protein: CASSHETGASGNTIYF
clone size: -; V gene: TRBV4-3; D gene: -; J gene: TRBJ2-7; CDR3 DNA: TGCGCCAGCAGCCAAGACCCTAGTAACTACGAGCAGTACTTC; CDR3 protein: CASSQDPSNYEQYF
clone size: -; V gene: TRBV6-5; D gene: -; J gene: TRBJ1-1; CDR3 DNA: TGTGCCAGCAGCGCCCCATGGGAGGGGGGCACTGAAGCTTTCTTT; CDR3 protein: CASSAPWEGGTEAFF
clone size: -; V gene: TRBV5-1; D gene: TRBD1; J gene: TRBJ2-7; CDR3 DNA: TGCGCCAGCAGCTTGGGGCAGGGGGTAGACGAGCAGTACTTC; CDR3 protein: CASSLGQGVDEQYF
clone size: -; V gene: TRBV15; D gene: -; J gene: TRBJ2-2; CDR3 DNA: TGTGCCACCAGCAGAGATAGAGGAGCAACCGGGGAGCTGTTTTTT; CDR3 protein: CATSRDRGATGELFF
clone size: once; V gene: TRBV5-1; D gene: -; J gene: TRBJ1-1; CDR3 DNA: TGCGCCAGCAGCTTGGTCGGGGAAAGCACTGAAGCTTTCTTT; CDR3 protein: CASSLVGESTEAFF
clone size: -; V gene: TRBV27; D gene: TRBD1; J gene: TRBJ1-2; CDR3 DNA: TGTGCCAGCAGCCCGACAGGGTTCCCTCCACAAGTAAACTATGGCTACACCTTC; CDR3 protein: CASSPTGFPPQVNYGYTF
clone size: -; V gene: TRBV2; D gene: TRBD2; J gene: TRBJ2-2; CDR3 DNA: TGTGCCAGCAGACCACCTACTAGCGGGAACACCGGTGAGCTGTTTTTT; CDR3 protein: CASRPPTSGNTGELFF
clone size: -; V gene: TRBV6-5; D gene: TRBD1; J gene: TRBJ2-2; CDR3 DNA: TGTGCCAGCAGTTACAACAGGGGTGGGGAGCTGTTTTTT; CDR3 protein: CASSYNRGGELFF
clone size: -; V gene: TRBV30; D gene: TRBD2; J gene: TRBJ2-2; CDR3 DNA: TGTGCCTGGAGTGATGAGGGACTATATGCCGGGGAGCTGTTTTTT; CDR3 protein: CAWSDEGLYAGELFF
clone size: -; V gene: TRBV5-1; D gene: TRBD1; J gene: TRBJ2-7; CDR3 DNA: TGCGCCAGACGACAGGGTAGGTACGAGCAGTACTTC; CDR3 protein: CARRQGRYEQYF
clone size: -; V gene: TRBV12-5; D gene: -; J gene: TRBJ2-7; CDR3 DNA: TGTGCTAGTGGTTTGGGGGTCGAGCAGTACTTC; CDR3 protein: CASGLGVEQYF
clone size: -; V gene: TRBV4-3; D gene: TRBD1; J gene: TRBJ2-2; CDR3 DNA: TGCGCCAGCAGCCAAGAAGACAGGGGGCTTGCCGGGGAGCTGTTTTTT; CDR3 protein: CASSQEDRGLAGELFF
clone size: -; V gene: TRBV4-1; D gene: -; J gene: TRBJ2-1; CDR3 DNA: TGCGCCAGCAGCCCACTTTTCCCGATAAGCTCCTACAATGAGCAGTTCTTC; CDR3 protein: CASSPLFPISSYNEQFF
clone size: once; V gene: TRBV30; D gene: -; J gene: TRBJ2-7; CDR3 DNA: TGTGCCTGGAGGAGGACAGGAGGGACCTACGAGCAGTACTTC; CDR3 protein: CAWRRTGGTYEQYF
clone size: -; V gene: TRBV4-2; D gene: -; J gene: TRBJ1-1; CDR3 DNA: TGTGCCAGCAGCAGGGCTACATCGGACGGGATGAACACTGAAGCTTTCTTT; CDR3 protein: CASSRATSDGMNTEAFF
clone size: -; V gene: TRBV5-6; D gene: -; J gene: TRBJ1-5; CDR3 DNA: TGTGCCAGCAGCTTGTCGGCCAATCAGCCCCAGCATTTT; CDR3 protein: CASSLSANQPQHF
clone size: -; V gene: TRBV4-1; D gene: -; J gene: TRBJ2-7; CDR3 DNA: TGCGCCAGCAGCCAAGGCCCAGGATCTCCCAACGAGCAGTACTTC; CDR3 protein: CASSQGPGSPNEQYF
clone size: -; V gene: TRBV9; D gene: -; J gene: TRBJ2-2; CDR3 DNA: TGTGCCAGCAGCGTAGGGGAGGCCGGGGAGCTGTTTTTT; CDR3 protein: CASSVGEAGELFF
clone size: -; V gene: TRBV28; D gene: -; J gene: TRBJ1-1; CDR3 DNA: TGTGCCAGCAGCCCCCCCGCGGGGGCTGCCGAAGCTTTCTTT; CDR3 protein: CASSPPAGAAEAFF
clone size: -; V gene: TRBV7-9; D gene: TRBD1; J gene: TRBJ1-1; CDR3 DNA: TGTGCCAGCAGCTTGGGACAGGGACTCACTGAAGCTTTCTTT; CDR3 protein: CASSLGQGLTEAFF
clone size: -; V gene: TRBV7-8; D gene: TRBD2; J gene: TRBJ2-1; CDR3 DNA: TGTGCCAGCAGCCCGGGACTAGCGGGAACCAATGAGCAGTTCTTC; CDR3 protein: CASSPGLAGTNEQFF
clone size: once; V gene: TRBV7-9; D gene: -; J gene: TRBJ1-2; CDR3 DNA: TGTGCCAGCAGCCCCGATCCGGACAGAACTTATGGCTACACCTTC; CDR3 protein: CASSPDPDRTYGYTF
clone size: -; V gene: TRBV9; D gene: TRBD2; J gene: TRBJ2-2; CDR3 DNA: TGTGCCAGCAGTACTTGGACTAGTCCGGCCGGGGAGCTGTTTTTT; CDR3 protein: CASSTWTSPAGELFF
clone size: -; V gene: TRBV30; D gene: -; J gene: TRBJ2-3; CDR3 DNA: TGTGCCTGGAGCAGGGCTAGCCATAGCACAGATACGCAGTATTTT; CDR3 protein: CAWSRASHSTDTQYF
clone size: -; V gene: TRBV10-3; D gene: TRBD1; J gene: TRBJ2-1; CDR3 DNA: TGTGCCATCAGTGGGGGCCCGACAGGGGGTGAATACAATGAGCAGTTCTTC; CDR3 protein: CAISGGPTGGEYNEQFF
clone size: -; V gene: TRBV5-6; D gene: -; J gene: TRBJ2-5; CDR3 DNA: TGTGCCAGCAGCCCGGTAGGGGAAGAGACCCAGTACTTC; CDR3 protein: CASSPVGEETQYF
clone size: -; V gene: TRBV7-9; D gene: -; J gene: TRBJ2-7; CDR3 DNA: -; CDR3 protein: CASSLVGTGSDF
clone size: -; V gene: TRBV9; D gene: -; J gene: TRBJ2-3; CDR3 DNA: TGTGCCAGCAGCGTAGGAGGAACGCTTGCCACAGATACGCAGTATTTT; CDR3 protein: CASSVGGTLATDTQYF
clone size: -; V gene: TRBV10-1; D gene: -; J gene: TRBJ2-5; CDR3 DNA: TGCGCCGCAACGGACGGGTGGGAGACCCAGTACTTC; CDR3 protein: CAATDGWETQYF
clone size: -; V gene: TRBV9; D gene: TRBD2; J gene: TRBJ2-3; CDR3 DNA: TGTGCCAGCAGCCCTAGCGGGGCGGCCCCTAGCACAGATACGCAGTATTTT; CDR3 protein: CASSPSGAAPSTDTQYF
clone size: -; V gene: TRBV9; D gene: TRBD2; J gene: TRBJ2-7; CDR3 DNA: TGTGCCAGCAGCCTCATAAGCGGGGCCGAGCAGTACTTC; CDR3 protein: CASSLISGAEQYF
clone size: -; V gene: TRBV5-1; D gene: -; J gene: TRBJ2-3; CDR3 DNA: TGCGCCAGCAGCTTGGTAGTTCCGGTCACAGATACGCAGTATTTT; CDR3 protein: CASSLVVPVTDTQYF
clone size: -; V gene: TRBV4-1; D gene: -; J gene: TRBJ2-3; CDR3 DNA: TGCGCCAGCAGCCTTGAGCCGGGCGGGAACGACCCAGATACGCAGTATTTT; CDR3 protein: CASSLEPGGNDPDTQYF
clone size: -; V gene: TRBV10-1; D gene: -; J gene: TRBJ2-5; CDR3 DNA: TGCGCCAGCAGTGAAGAGAATCAAGAGACCCAGTACTTC; CDR3 protein: CASSEENQETQYF
clone size: once; V gene: TRBV4-1; D gene: -; J gene: TRBJ2-7; CDR3 DNA: TGCGCCAGCAGCCAAGAAGTAGGGGGTCACGAGCAGTACTTC; CDR3 protein: CASSQEVGGHEQYF
clone size: -; V gene: TRBV4-1; D gene: -; J gene: TRBJ1-4; CDR3 DNA: TGCGCCAGCCAGGGAGGGGGTGAAAAACTGTTTTTT; CDR3 protein: CASQGGGEKLFF
clone size: -; V gene: TRBV11-2; D gene: -; J gene: TRBJ2-5; CDR3 DNA: TGTGCCAGCCGAATGCGAAATCAAGAGACCCAGTACTTC; CDR3 protein: CASRMRNQETQYF
clone size: -; V gene: TRBV5-5; D gene: TRBD1; J gene: TRBJ1-5; CDR3 DNA: TGTGCCAGCAGCTCTACAGGGGCAGGGCAGCCCCAGCATTTT; CDR3 protein: CASSSTGAGQPQHF
clone size: -; V gene: TRBV5-1; D gene: -; J gene: TRBJ2-7; CDR3 DNA: TGCGCCAGCAGCTTGGTCGGTTCAGCCTACGAGCAGTACTTC; CDR3 protein: CASSLVGSAYEQYF
clone size: -; V gene: TRBV27; D gene: TRBD1; J gene: TRBJ1-5; CDR3 DNA: TGTGCCAGCAGTTCGTACCTGACAGGGGGCCTACATCAGCCCCAGCATTTT; CDR3 protein: CASSSYLTGGLHQPQHF
clone size: -; V gene: TRBV27; D gene: TRBD2; J gene: TRBJ2-3; CDR3 DNA: TGTGCCAGCAGCCCTTTAGCGGGAGGGCCTGTTACGCAGTATTTT; CDR3 protein: CASSPLAGGPVTQYF
clone size: -; V gene: TRBV2; D gene: TRBD2; J gene: TRBJ2-1; CDR3 DNA: TGTGCCAGCCCCATTAGCGGGGACTACAATGAGCAGTTCTTC; CDR3 protein: CASPISGDYNEQFF
clone size: once; V gene: TRBV7-9; D gene: -; J gene: TRBJ2-3; CDR3 DNA: TGTGCCAGCAGCCAGTCCGCGGGGTCCAGCACAGATACGCAGTATTTT; CDR3 protein: CASSQSAGSSTDTQYF
clone size: -; V gene: TRBV5-4; D gene: -; J gene: TRBJ2-2; CDR3 DNA: TGTGCCACACACCAGGGGCCGACTACCGGGGAGCTGTTTTTT; CDR3 protein: CATHQGPTTGELFF
clone size: -; V gene: TRBV5-6; D gene: -; J gene: TRBJ1-5; CDR3 DNA: TGTGCCAGCAGCGAGTCCAATCAGCCCCAGCATTTT; CDR3 protein: CASSESNQPQHF
clone size: -; V gene: TRBV7-9; D gene: TRBD2; J gene: TRBJ2-3; CDR3 DNA: TGTGCCAGCAGTTCTCCTAGCGGGGATACGCAGTATTTT; CDR3 protein: CASSSPSGDTQYF
clone size: -; V gene: TRBV28; D gene: TRBD2; J gene: TRBJ2-3; CDR3 DNA: TGTGCCAGCAGCCCCGTCGATAGCGGGGGTGTAGATACGCAGTATTTT; CDR3 protein: CASSPVDSGGVDTQYF
clone size: -; V gene: TRBV12-1; D gene: -; J gene: TRBJ2-1; CDR3 DNA: TGTGCCAGCAGCTTGAAGGACGACATCTCCATGCTCTACAATGAGCAGTTCTTC; CDR3 protein: CASSLKDDISMLYNEQFF
clone size: -; V gene: TRBV6-1; D gene: TRBD2; J gene: TRBJ2-2; CDR3 DNA: TGTGCCAGCAGTGCGCCTAGCGGGAGGGCCGTAAACACCGGGGAGCTGTTTTTT; CDR3 protein: CASSAPSGRAVNTGELFF
clone size: once; V gene: TRBV4-3; D gene: -; J gene: TRBJ2-1; CDR3 DNA: TGCGCCAGCAGCCAAGATAGGGGCCCCTTAGCCTACAATGAGCAGTTCTTC; CDR3 protein: CASSQDRGPLAYNEQFF